The clone carrying this TCR beta chain was observed at least ten times. Stated time point: before trial treatment. Each patient who was eligible had an advanced solid tumor with no tumor-infiltrating lymphocytes. First-strand cDNA relied on TRAV- and TRBV-specific primers spanning alpha and beta chains. TCR amplification ran 15 to 25 PCR cycles using constant-region and V-primer adapter primers. TCRdb called the reads again in MiXCR, with one record for every CDR3 protein. Among around 99,000 distinct CDR3 sequences listed, under 9.5% were seen once. The V and J ends lost 4 bases and 5 bases respectively, with 14 bases between them. The CDR3 runs 15 residues. Germline CDR1 is ENHRY and CDR2 is SYGVKD. The entry originates in a study of low-dose radiotherapy and immunotherapy resistance in tumors. Looking at the study overall: The authors gave intravenous cyclophosphamide 200 mg/m2 every two weeks, one day before radiation and immunotherapy.

This chain links TRBV10-3 with TRBJ2-2; a weak D match, TRBD2 (6 bases). The clonotype was recovered from a male donor with prostate cancer. Sequenced material: PBMCs, taken before treatment. CDR3 amino acids: CAISAERVGTGELFF. The CDR3 nucleotides read TGTGCCATCAGTGCGGAGCGGGTAGGAACCGGGGAGCTGTTTTTT.